Shown below are 15 T cell receptor beta chains from a single sample sequenced in a study of blood T cell repertoires in COVID-19. Only in-frame clones appear in the TCRdb table, and some are missing; sequencing was by immunoSEQ multiplex PCR. The table lists 100,000 or so clones, roughly 77% of them singletons, with approximately 13% in the top ten. Sequenced sample: peripheral blood. Receptor source: a human donor in a cohort sampled during active COVID-19.

The chain uses TRBV28 and TRBJ1-2; TRBD1 is a possible D gene (5 bases). This CDR3 has 14 residues. Trimming pared 2 bases from V and 6 bases from J, leaving 13 bases between. Germline V lookup: CDR1 MDHEN, CDR2 SYDVKM. The CDR3 is CASSLLAGENGYTF. The CDR3 DNA is TGTGCCAGCAGTTTACTAGCGGGGGAAAATGGCTACACCTTC.

The rearrangement joins TRBV7-9 to TRBJ1-1; 7 positions match TRBD1. With V trimmed by 5 bases and J by 1 base, 13 bases remained unmatched. This CDR3 has 17 amino acids. Germline-derived CDR1 and CDR2 are SEHNR and FQNEAQ (reference sequence). In DNA, the CDR3 is TGTGCCAGCAGCCCGCGAGGGGGCGCCGGCAGGAACACTGAAGCTTTCTTT. As protein: CASSPRGGAGRNTEAFF. The full variable domain, with the rest looked up from reference TRBV7-9 and TRBJ1-1, is DTGVSQNPRHKITKRGQNVTFRCDPISEHNRLYWYRQTLGQGPEFLTYFQNEAQLEKSRLLSDRFSAERPKGSFSTLEIQRTEQGDSAMYLCASSPRGGAGRNTEAFFGQGTRLTVV.

This clone was seen once. The J gene is TRBJ2-3, the V gene TRBV19; 8 bases match TRBD2. The ends lost 4 bases at V and 5 bases at J; junction bases unmatched: 8. CDR1 LNHDA and CDR2 SQIVND come from the germline V gene (reference sequence). The CDR3 is 15 residues long. CDR3 amino acids: CASSTQRGGKDTQYF. Written as DNA, the CDR3 is TGTGCCAGTAGTACACAACGGGGGGGCAAAGATACGCAGTATTTT.

The chain joins TRBV10-2 to TRBJ1-1; tentatively, D is TRBD1 (5 bases). V dropped 7 bases and J dropped 1 base, with 13 bases sitting between them. The CDR3 spans 14 residues. CDR1 and CDR2 from the germline V gene are WSHSY and SAAADI. In DNA, the CDR3 is TGCGCCAGCAATCGACAGCGTGAGAACACTGAAGCTTTCTTT. The encoded protein is CASNRQRENTEAFF.

V gene TRBV7-3 combines with J gene TRBJ2-2; D not certain. In germline, CDR1 is SGHTA, CDR2 FQGTGA. Deletions cut 5 bases from V and 3 bases from J, with 4 bases between. This CDR3 is 12 amino acids long. The CDR3 DNA reads TGTGCCAGCAGCCCCTACACCGGGGAGCTGTTTTTT. Translated: CASSPYTGELFF.

The genes are TRBV7-8 and TRBJ1-3, with 8 bases that match TRBD1. The germline V gene has CDR1 SGHVS and CDR2 FQNEAQ. The CDR3 totals 15 residues. V lost 5 bases and J lost 4; bases outside the gene matches: 7. The CDR3, as DNA: TGTGCCAGCAGCGATAATTGGACAGGGGGAAACACCATATATTTT. It yields the protein CASSDNWTGGNTIYF. The variable domain in full, completed from reference TRBV7-8 and TRBJ1-3, reads GAGVSQSPRYKVAKRGQDVALRCDPISGHVSLFWYQQALGQGPEFLTYFQNEAQLDKSGLPSDRFFAERPEGSVSTLKIQRTQQEDSAVYLCASSDNWTGGNTIYFGEGSWLTVV.

The chain combines TRBV7-3 with TRBJ1-2, with 12 bases fitting TRBD1. Unmatched junction bases numbered 9, after V lost 5 bases and J lost 8 bases. The CDR3 has 15 residues. Germline lookup yields CDR1 SGHTA and CDR2 FQGTGA. This CDR3 reads CASSPDKGTGGGYTF. DNA of the CDR3: TGTGCCAGCAGCCCGGACAAAGGGACAGGGGGCGGCTACACCTTC.

The chain employs TRBV5-8 and TRBJ1-2; TRBD1 agrees at 11 bases. Per the germline V gene, CDR1 is SGHTS and CDR2 is YDEGEE. V was pared by 3 bases and J by 6 bases, with 13 bases of the junction left unmatched. The CDR3 runs to 17 residues. CDR3: CASSSDSLGQGANGYTF. The DNA for the CDR3 is TGTGCCAGCAGCTCCGACTCCTTAGGACAGGGGGCGAATGGCTACACCTTC.

V usage is TRBV2 and J usage is TRBJ2-7; TRBD1 matches 9 bases. V lost 5 bases, J lost 10 bases, and 6 bases stayed unmatched. The CDR3 sequence is 12 residues long. Germline loops: CDR1 SNHLY, CDR2 FYNNEI. CDR3 region: CASSPGQGVQYF. The CDR3 nucleotides are TGTGCCAGCAGTCCGGGACAGGGTGTCCAGTACTTC.

This chain connects TRBV11-2 to TRBJ1-2; D may be TRBD1 (6 bases). This CDR3 contains 18 residues. The ends were cut back, 1 base at V and 2 bases at J, with 20 bases in the middle. The germline CDR1 and CDR2 sequences are SGHAT and FQNNGV. The CDR3 DNA reads TGTGCCAGCAGCTTAGCTCCACGGGGGGGGCGTCGAAACTATGGCTACACCTTC. Its translation: CASSLAPRGGRRNYGYTF.

The V call is TRBV7-3, the J call TRBJ1-2; TRBD1 agrees at 8 bases. Germline-derived CDR1 and CDR2 are SGHTA and FQGTGA. CDR3 length: 15 amino acids. Trimming cost V 4 bases and J 0 bases; bases outside gene matches: 4. Here the CDR3 DNA reads TGTGCCAGCAGCTCGACAGGGGCCACTAACTATGGCTACACCTTC. Translating gives CASSSTGATNYGYTF. Full variable domain (missing parts from reference TRBV7-3 and TRBJ1-2): GAGVSQTPSNKVTEKGKYVELRCDPISGHTALYWYRQSLGQGPEFLIYFQGTGAADDSGLPNDRFFAVRPEGSVSTLKIQRTERGDSAVYLCASSSTGATNYGYTFGSGTRLTVV.

The rearrangement joins TRBV4-3 to TRBJ2-7; a possible D gene is TRBD1 (5 bases). CDR1 is LGHNA, CDR2 YSLEER, per germline. V was pared by 5 bases and J by 3 bases, with 17 bases between. The CDR3 loop spans 15 amino acids. This CDR3 is CASSGQGRGLYEQYF. DNA of the CDR3: TGCGCCAGCAGCGGACAAGGAAGGGGTCTCTACGAGCAGTACTTC.

The chain combines TRBV7-9 with TRBJ1-6, with D tentatively TRBD1 (5 bases). Germline loops: CDR1 SEHNR, CDR2 FQNEAQ (reference sequence). With 2 bases removed from V and 11 bases from J, the gap between germline ends came to 16 bases. This CDR3 spans 15 amino acids. The CDR3 DNA reads as TGTGCCAGCAGCTTACTCGGGCGGGGGTCGCCACCCCTCCACTTT. It encodes CASSLLGRGSPPLHF.

The chain links TRBV7-8 to TRBJ1-1; 7 bases fit TRBD1. Losses at the gene ends were 7 bases for V and 0 bases for J; bases not matched to a gene: 11. Germline CDR1 is SGHVS and CDR2 is FQNEAQ. CDR3 length: 16 residues. The CDR3 DNA reads as TGTGCCAGCACCCCACATCAGGGGGGCATGAACACTGAAGCTTTCTTT. As protein: CASTPHQGGMNTEAFF. Full variable domain (missing parts from reference TRBV7-8 and TRBJ1-1): GAGVSQSPRYKVAKRGQDVALRCDPISGHVSLFWYQQALGQGPEFLTYFQNEAQLDKSGLPSDRFFAERPEGSVSTLKIQRTQQEDSAVYLCASTPHQGGMNTEAFFGQGTRLTVV.

This clone was seen a handful of times. The chain has TRBV10-3 and TRBJ1-5; D gene ambiguous. V was pared by 4 bases and J by 4 bases, with 8 bases between. CDR3 length equals 13 residues. Germline CDR1 ENHRY, CDR2 SYGVKD. DNA of the CDR3: TGTGCCATCAGTGGGAGTCAAAATCAGCCCCAGCATTTT. This codes for CAISGSQNQPQHF.